This TCR beta chain was sequenced during a study of a mutant IDH1 vaccine in newly diagnosed glioma. Comment on this clone: Its antigen is unidentified.

Time point in this sample: week 11, during vaccination. All doses held 300 ug of mutant IDH1 20-mer peptide, with topical imiquimod. The repertoire was sequenced with immunoSEQ multiplex PCR; TCRdb's copy has only in-frame clones and lacks some. This sample has some 22,000 clones, with 70% to 80% found just once. Sequences were derived from PBMCs, sampled from a glioma patient whose treatment included an IDH1 peptide vaccine. The receptor was isolated from a man between 35 and 55 years old with glioma.

CDR3 in amino acids: CASSFSGSQFNEQFF. CDR3 nucleotide sequence: TGTGCCAGCAGCTTCAGCGGGAGTCAATTCAATGAGCAGTTCTTC. This chain uses TRBV9 with TRBJ2-1; 8 bases map to TRBD2. CDR3 length: 15 residues. Germline trimming cut 4 bases from V and 6 bases from J; bases unmatched to any gene: 9. Germline CDR1 SGDLS, CDR2 YYNGEE.